This T cell receptor (beta chain) came from a study of blood T cell repertoires in COVID-19. Study-level background: Samples came from the United States, Italy and Spain, spanning acute and convalescent COVID-19.

The CDR3 extends over 13 amino acids. Germline CDR1 reads GTSNPN; CDR2 reads SVGIG (reference sequence). Deletions cut 0 bases from V and 6 bases from J, with 11 bases between. TCRdb's table, derived via immunoSEQ multiplex PCR, lists solely in-frame clones and lacks some. The sample lists roughly 290,000 clones, 80% to 90% occurring once. Material for sequencing was PBMCs or T cells enriched from blood (not recorded which). The rearrangement uses TRBV30 and TRBJ1-2, with a tentative D call TRBD1 (6 bases). The receptor comes from a woman in her 30s who had recovered from COVID-19. The CDR3 DNA sequence: TGTGCCTGGAGTGTAACGGCAGGGGATGGCTACACCTTC. As protein: CAWSVTAGDGYTF.